The present T cell receptor beta chain was sequenced within a study of CD4 T cell repertoires in COVID-19. This table comes from immunoSEQ multiplex PCR, and its TCRdb copy is limited to in-frame clones, with some not included. The sample has tens of thousands of clones, over 75% seen once. No culture step preceded sequencing of the ex vivo isolated memory T cells. The CDR3 runs 15 residues. V lost 5 bases and J 6 bases, leaving 17 bases between the germline ends. Germline CDR1 is WNHNN and CDR2 is SYGVQD (reference sequence). The sequencing here drew on central memory CD4+ T cells from blood, taken before the COVID-19 pandemic. The chain is built from TRBV10-1 and TRBJ2-1; D is possibly TRBD1 (5 bases). This TCR came from a human donor who had COVID-19. In nucleotides, the CDR3 is TGCGCCAGCAGTCTCGATGTTGGGGCTCCCAATGAGCAGTTCTTC. Translated: CASSLDVGAPNEQFF.